The next 31 T cell receptor beta chains were all read from a single sample in a study of PD-L1 blockade in urothelial cancer. The time point was: pretreatment peripheral blood. Measured with immunoSEQ multiplex PCR; TCRdb has only the in-frame clones, and not every one. This sample has about 52,000 clones, with approximately 77% found just once. The sequencing used PBMCs, collected around atezolizumab (anti-PD-L1) treatment. Receptors originate from a man aged 65-85 years with urothelial cancer.

The rearrangement links TRBV5-1 to TRBJ2-3, with 8 bases matching TRBD1. The CDR3 has 15 residues. Germline trimming cut 4 bases from V and 4 bases from J; bases unmatched to any gene: 8. CDR1 and CDR2 (germline): SGHRS, YFSETQ. This CDR3 is CASSPDRGWADTQYF. DNA for the CDR3: TGCGCCAGCAGCCCAGACAGGGGATGGGCAGATACGCAGTATTTT.

This chain links TRBV6-6 with TRBJ2-2; D might be TRBD1 (5 bases). V was cut by 0 bases and J by 0 bases, with 8 bases left in between. This CDR3 comprises 16 residues. Looked up from germline, CDR1 is MNHNY and CDR2 is SVGAGI (reference sequence). The CDR3 protein is CASSYSAGTNTGELFF. The CDR3 DNA follows: TGTGCCAGCAGTTACTCCGCAGGGACGAACACCGGGGAGCTGTTTTTT.

In this sample, this clone turned up a few times. This sequence joins TRBV15 and TRBJ2-3; 11 bases map to TRBD2. The CDR3 extends over 17 amino acids. The V and J ends lost 0 bases and 6 bases, in that order; junction bases with no gene match: 8. Germline CDR1 LNHNV, CDR2 YYDKDF (reference sequence). CDR3 region: CATSRDGSGREEDTQYF. DNA of the CDR3: TGTGCCACCAGCAGAGATGGTAGCGGGAGGGAGGAGGATACGCAGTATTTT.

V is TRBV19 and J is TRBJ1-2; 7 nucleotides match TRBD1. This CDR3 comprises 15 residues. Germline loops: CDR1 LNHDA, CDR2 SQIVND (reference sequence). Losses at the gene ends were 1 base for V and 0 bases for J; bases not matched to a gene: 2. CDR3 amino acids: CASSIATGSNYGYTF. In nucleotides, the CDR3 is TGTGCCAGTAGTATAGCGACAGGGTCTAACTATGGCTACACCTTC.

In this sample, this clone turned up once. This rearrangement joins TRBV7-2 to TRBJ1-3, with D unclear. Trimming removed 5 bases at V and 0 bases at J, with 8 bases between. The CDR3 consists of 14 residues. Looked up from germline, CDR1 is SGHTA and CDR2 is FQGNSA. CDR3 residues: CASSPYNSGNTIYF. As DNA, the CDR3 is TGTGCCAGCAGCCCGTATAACTCTGGAAACACCATATATTTT.

This clone occurred a few times. This chain uses TRBV6-5 with TRBJ1-1, with TRBD1 matching 12 bases. The CDR3 has 13 amino acids. Germline V gene sequence: CDR1 MNHEY, CDR2 SVGAGI. The J segment lost 4 bases and the V segment lost 8 bases, leaving 2 bases of the junction unmatched. For the CDR3, the DNA is TGTGCCAGCCTGGGACAGGGGGCCACTGAAGCTTTCTTT. Translating gives CASLGQGATEAFF.

This sequence joins TRBV4-3 and TRBJ1-2, with 7 bases lining up with TRBD1. Trimming removed 0 bases from V and 5 bases from J; junction bases left unmatched: 3. Looked up from germline, CDR1 is LGHNA and CDR2 is YSLEER. The CDR3 has 14 residues. The CDR3 loop is CASSQDRDSYGYTF. In DNA form, the CDR3 reads TGCGCCAGCAGCCAAGATCGGGACAGTTATGGCTACACCTTC.

The V and J genes are TRBV4-3 and TRBJ2-5; TRBD1 matches 8 bases. CDR3 size: 15 residues. The germline V gene has CDR1 LGHNA and CDR2 YSLEER. The J segment lost 2 bases and the V segment lost 3 bases, leaving 5 bases of the junction unmatched. The CDR3 nucleotides are TGCGCCAGCAGCCAGGCAGGGACAGGTCAAGAGACCCAGTACTTC. This encodes CASSQAGTGQETQYF.

The table lists this clone with a few counts. This sequence joins TRBV7-2 and TRBJ2-3; 8 nucleotides match TRBD2. Germline V gene data show CDR1 as SGHTA and CDR2 as FQGNSA. This CDR3 comprises 16 residues. Trimming took 4 bases from V and 1 from J; bases not matched to a gene: 7. This CDR3 reads CASSSEAGAGTDTQYF. CDR3 bases: TGTGCCAGCAGCTCGGAAGCGGGAGCCGGCACAGATACGCAGTATTTT.

The chain joins TRBV5-1 to TRBJ2-1; 9 nucleotides line up with TRBD1. Germline CDR1 is SGHRS and CDR2 is YFSETQ. V was pared by 3 bases and J by 0 bases, with 4 bases of the junction left unmatched. The CDR3 is 16 residues long. The CDR3 DNA reads as TGCGCCAGCAGCTGGGACAGGGTGGGCTCCTACAATGAGCAGTTCTTC. Translation: CASSWDRVGSYNEQFF. The variable domain in full, completed from reference TRBV5-1 and TRBJ2-1, reads KAGVTQTPRYLIKTRGQQVTLSCSPISGHRSVSWYQQTPGQGLQFLFEYFSETQRNKGNFPGRFSGRQFSNSRSEMNVSTLELGDSALYLCASSWDRVGSYNEQFFGPGTRLTVL.

This clone occurred a few times. The same CDR3 arises from other DNA sequences in this sample as well. The chain has TRBV7-2 and TRBJ2-3, with D unresolved. The germline V gene has CDR1 SGHTA and CDR2 FQGNSA. CDR3 size: 15 residues. V was cut by 3 bases and J by 2 bases, with 12 bases left in between. The CDR3 region is CASSFSSRNTDTQYF. The CDR3, as DNA: TGTGCCAGCAGCTTCTCGTCTAGAAACACAGATACGCAGTATTTT. The whole variable domain, filled in from reference TRBV7-2 and TRBJ2-3, reads GAGVSQSPSNKVTEKGKDVELRCDPISGHTALYWYRQSLGQGLEFLIYFQGNSAPDKSGLPSDRFSAERTGGSVSTLTIQRTQQEDSAVYLCASSFSSRNTDTQYFGPGTRLTVL.

V is TRBV27 and J is TRBJ1-2, with 11 positions matching TRBD1. The CDR3 runs to 15 residues. Germline V gives CDR1 MNHEY, CDR2 SMNVEV (reference sequence). V was clipped by 2 bases and J by 5 bases; unmatched bases: 4. In DNA, the CDR3 is TGTGCCAGCAGTTTAGGGGGGACAGGGGGATATGGCTACACCTTC. It codes for CASSLGGTGGYGYTF.

The chain recombines TRBV5-1 with TRBJ1-1; 7 bases align to TRBD1. CDR3 length equals 14 residues. CDR1 and CDR2 (germline): SGHRS, YFSETQ. The V and J ends lost 5 bases and 1 base, in that order; junction bases with no gene match: 5. The CDR3 DNA reads TGCGCCAGCAGGTCTACAGGGGCGAACACTGAAGCTTTCTTT. Encoded protein: CASRSTGANTEAFF.

CDR3 DNA: TGTGCCAGCAGCTCACTAGCGGGGGCCACAGATACGCAGTATTTT. Residues: CASSSLAGATDTQYF. This chain joins TRBV11-2 and TRBJ2-3; TRBD2 matches at 11 bases. CDR1 and CDR2 from the germline V gene are SGHAT and FQNNGV. CDR3 size: 15 residues. J gave up 2 bases and V 4 bases, and 2 bases lay outside the gene matches.

The chain has TRBV19 and TRBJ2-1; TRBD2 matches at 14 bases. The CDR3 is 18 amino acids. After removal of 7 bases from V and 0 bases from J, the junction contained 8 bases not matched to a gene. CDR1 is LNHDA, CDR2 SQIVND, per germline (reference sequence). CDR3 loop: CASKKRGTSGSSYNEQFF. DNA of the CDR3: TGTGCCAGTAAAAAAAGAGGGACTAGCGGGAGCTCCTACAATGAGCAGTTCTTC.

This clone was recorded only once. The V call is TRBV19, the J call TRBJ2-1; 8 nucleotides match TRBD1. V was clipped by 5 bases and J by 8 bases; unmatched bases: 8. CDR1 and CDR2 (germline): LNHDA, SQIVND (reference sequence). The CDR3 loop spans 14 amino acids. CDR3 region: CASSPLRGQHEQFF. CDR3 in DNA: TGTGCCAGTAGTCCTCTCAGGGGGCAGCATGAGCAGTTCTTC.

The V gene is TRBV30, the J gene TRBJ1-5; D may be TRBD1 (5 bases). Germline V gene lookup returns CDR1 GTSNPN and CDR2 SVGIG (reference sequence). The length of the CDR3 is 16 residues. Trimming stripped 1 base from V and 2 bases from J, with 15 bases between. Here the CDR3 reads CAWSGRGTWGNQPQHF. CDR3 DNA sequence: TGTGCCTGGAGTGGTAGGGGAACCTGGGGCAATCAGCCCCAGCATTTT.

This chain joins TRBV5-5 and TRBJ1-1; 9 nucleotides agree with TRBD1. The CDR3 spans 14 residues. V gave up 3 bases and J gave up 10 bases; unmatched junction bases: 10. Germline-derived CDR1 and CDR2 are SGHKS and YYEKEE (reference sequence). CDR3 sequence (DNA): TGTGCCAGCAGCTCCTATGGGACAGGGTCGGTAGCTTTCTTT. This sequence encodes CASSSYGTGSVAFF.

This CDR3 is CASSSLAKNEQFF. CDR3 nucleotide sequence: TGTGCCAGCAGTTCACTAGCTAAGAATGAGCAGTTCTTC. V is TRBV28 and J is TRBJ2-1, with D maybe TRBD2 (6 bases). CDR3 length: 13 amino acids. V lost 4 bases, J lost 7 bases, and 11 bases lay in between. Germline assignment: CDR1 MDHEN and CDR2 SYDVKM.

This clone was seen many times. An end of the junction does not agree with germline; a read error may underlie this. The chain has TRBV6-6 and TRBJ1-2, with a possible D match to TRBD1 (5 bases). The length of the CDR3 is 13 residues. Germline V lookup: CDR1 MNHNY, CDR2 SVGAGI (reference sequence). CDR3 amino acids: CASSYGTNNGYTF. The CDR3 DNA sequence: TGTGCCAGCAGTTACGGGACTAACAATGGCTACACCTTC.

This sequence joins TRBV7-8 and TRBJ1-2, with 7 bases matching TRBD1. V trimming: 5 bases; J trimming: 0 bases; junction bases outside the gene matches: 9. Germline V CDR1 and CDR2: SGHVS, FQNEAQ. The CDR3 is 16 amino acids. CDR3 region: CASSLPPGQPNYGYTF. Here the CDR3 DNA reads TGTGCCAGCAGCCTTCCCCCGGGACAGCCTAACTATGGCTACACCTTC.

This chain connects TRBV27 to TRBJ2-5; 7 bases align to TRBD1. The V gene's germline CDR1 is MNHEY and CDR2 SMNVEV (reference sequence). The CDR3 is made up of 18 amino acids. V lost 6 bases and J lost 3; bases outside the gene matches: 19. For the CDR3, the DNA is TGTGCCAGCAGACCCCAACTCTCTCCCACAGGGGCGAAAGAGACCCAGTACTTC. Protein: CASRPQLSPTGAKETQYF.

The V call is TRBV5-4, the J call TRBJ2-3, with 8 bases lining up with TRBD2. The V and J ends lost 5 bases and 5 bases, in that order; junction bases with no gene match: 13. The length of the CDR3 is 16 residues. Germline V CDR1 and CDR2: SGHNT, YYREEE (reference sequence). CDR3 in amino acids: CASSLAGSGKGDTQYF. Written as DNA, the CDR3 is TGTGCCAGCAGTCTGGCCGGTAGCGGGAAAGGAGATACGCAGTATTTT.

The CDR3 reads CASSLAGQVEAFF. Written as DNA, the CDR3 is TGTGCCAGCAGCCTTGCCGGACAGGTTGAAGCTTTCTTT. V is TRBV11-1 and J is TRBJ1-1; TRBD1 matches 7 bases. The CDR3 extends over 13 amino acids. V shed 5 bases and J 7 bases; nucleotides not matched to a gene: 7. The germline gives CDR1 SGHAT, CDR2 FQDESV (reference sequence).

The rearrangement joins TRBV19 to TRBJ2-2, with D possibly matching TRBD2 (6 bases). This CDR3 is 15 amino acids long. Germline-derived CDR1 and CDR2 are LNHDA and SQIVND (reference sequence). Deletions cut 7 bases from V and 1 base from J, with 13 bases between. For the CDR3, the DNA is TGTGCCAGTAACGGGAGAGGGCGGAACACCGGGGAGCTGTTTTTT. It encodes CASNGRGRNTGELFF. Full variable domain (rest looked up from reference TRBV19 and TRBJ2-2): DGGITQSPKYLFRKEGQNVTLSCEQNLNHDAMYWYRQDPGQGLRLIYYSQIVNDFQKGDIAEGYSVSREKKESFPLTVTSAQKNPTAFYLCASNGRGRNTGELFFGEGSRLTVL.

This chain links TRBV6-5 with TRBJ1-3; D possibly corresponds to TRBD1 (6 bases). The length of the CDR3 is 15 residues. The V end was cut by 2 bases, the J end by 4 bases, with 12 bases between. Germline V gene data show CDR1 as MNHEY and CDR2 as SVGAGI. In DNA, the CDR3 is TGTGCCAGCAGTTACCGGGGGGCTGGGGGAAACACCATATATTTT. Amino acids: CASSYRGAGGNTIYF.

This clone came up a few times. This chain joins TRBV6-6 and TRBJ2-4; D is undetermined. Looked up from germline, CDR1 is MNHNY and CDR2 is SVGAGI (reference sequence). Trimming stripped 2 bases from V and 5 bases from J, with 4 bases between. The CDR3 has 12 residues. CDR3 residues: CASSYAENIQYF. CDR3 sequence (DNA): TGTGCCAGCAGTTACGCGGAAAACATTCAGTACTTC.

The V gene is TRBV18, the J gene TRBJ2-2; TRBD1 matches 7 bases. V was clipped by 3 bases and J by 1 base; unmatched bases: 5. CDR3 length: 16 residues. Germline V gives CDR1 KGHSH, CDR2 LQKENI. In nucleotides, the CDR3 is TGTGCCAGCTCACCGCGACAGGGAAGGAACACCGGGGAGCTGTTTTTT. This sequence encodes CASSPRQGRNTGELFF.

The chain joins TRBV18 to TRBJ1-2; 9 bases agree with TRBD1. Trimming at V came to 3 bases and at J to 4 bases, leaving 3 bases not matched to a gene. This CDR3 spans 14 amino acids. Germline CDR1 is KGHSH and CDR2 is LQKENI. The CDR3 loop is CASSPETGGYGYTF. The CDR3 DNA is TGTGCCAGCTCACCGGAGACAGGGGGCTATGGCTACACCTTC.

The genes are TRBV15 and TRBJ1-3; D is unresolved. Per germline, CDR1 LNHNV and CDR2 YYDKDF (reference sequence). Trimming removed 0 bases at V and 3 bases at J, with 9 bases between. The CDR3 is 15 amino acids. Here the CDR3 DNA reads TGTGCCACCAGCAGAGATAAGGAGGGTGGAAACACCATATATTTT. This sequence encodes CATSRDKEGGNTIYF.

The V and J genes are TRBV27 and TRBJ2-1, with D maybe TRBD1 (5 bases). Trimming left V 8 bases short and J 5 bases short, with 16 bases between. This CDR3 comprises 14 residues. Germline V gives CDR1 MNHEY, CDR2 SMNVEV (reference sequence). The CDR3 DNA reads as TGTGCCAGCTTAGGTAGGGGCGGACACAATGAGCAGTTCTTC. Translating gives CASLGRGGHNEQFF.